The 18 T cell receptor beta chains listed next were all sequenced from one sample in a study of identical twins. TCRdb reanalysed the 5' RACE reads using MiXCR and keeps one entry per CDR3 protein. The sample holds hundreds of thousands of distinct CDR3 sequences, over 9% seen once. This sample was also put to use in a study of yellow fever vaccine responses in identical twins.

The specimen was PBMCs. The receptors derive from a woman in her late teens or twenties in good health.

This clonotype was observed at least ten times. The genes are TRBV12-3 or TRBV12-4 and TRBJ2-3; TRBD1 matches at 8 bases. The trim removed 5 bases at V and 6 bases at J, leaving 7 bases unmatched. The CDR3 sequence is 14 residues long. The CDR3: CASSPGQGVDTQYF. Written as DNA, the CDR3 is TGTGCCAGCAGTCCCGGACAGGGCGTGGATACGCAGTATTTT.

This clonotype was counted only a few times. The chain has TRBV3-1 and TRBJ2-5; TRBD1 or TRBD2 may be the D gene (6 bases each). This CDR3 contains 16 residues. Trimming removed 4 bases from V and 2 bases from J, with 17 bases in between. CDR1 LGHDT and CDR2 YNNKEL come from the germline V gene (reference sequence). The CDR3 here is CASSRGQPREQETQYF. CDR3 bases: TGTGCCAGCAGCCGAGGACAGCCTCGGGAGCAAGAGACCCAGTACTTC.

This clonotype was seen only a few times. The DNA of the CDR3 is TGCAGTGCTAGTCTCCGCGGGAGATCAAATGAGCAGTTCTTC. Amino acid sequence: CSASLRGRSNEQFF. The rearrangement joins TRBV20-1 to TRBJ2-1; 7 bases are a match to TRBD2. The CDR3 loop spans 14 amino acids. Unmatched junction bases numbered 9, after V lost 3 bases and J lost 7 bases. Per the germline V gene, CDR1 is DFQATT and CDR2 is SNEGSKA (reference sequence).

This clonotype was observed a handful of times. This chain uses TRBV4-2 with TRBJ1-2; D gene uncertain. Germline loops: CDR1 LGHNA, CDR2 YNFKEQ. This CDR3 is 13 amino acids long. V dropped 1 base and J dropped 8 bases, with 11 bases sitting between them. CDR3 sequence: CASSQVGGGGYTF. DNA of the CDR3: TGTGCCAGCAGCCAAGTAGGCGGAGGCGGCTACACCTTC.

The J gene is TRBJ2-7, the V gene TRBV4-1, with 7 bases fitting TRBD2. CDR1 and CDR2 (germline): MGHRA, YSYEKL. This CDR3 is 16 amino acids long. Trimming at V came to 0 bases and at J to 1 base, leaving 6 bases not matched to a gene. The CDR3 is CASSQELSGASYEQYV. The DNA of the CDR3 is TGCGCCAGCAGCCAAGAATTGAGCGGGGCATCCTACGAGCAGTACGTC.

This clonotype was counted between two and nine times. The rearrangement links TRBV27 to TRBJ2-3, with TRBD2 as a possible D gene (5 bases). Deletions cut 5 bases from V and 5 bases from J, with 11 bases between. Germline V lookup: CDR1 MNHEY, CDR2 SMNVEV (reference sequence). This CDR3 is built from 13 residues. CDR3: CASSVREGDTQYF. CDR3 nucleotides: TGTGCCAGCAGTGTGAGGGAAGGAGATACGCAGTATTTT.

This clonotype was found many times. The chain uses TRBV29-1 and TRBJ1-1; D might be TRBD1 (5 bases). The germline V and J ends were trimmed by 7 bases and 1 base, with 10 bases remaining between them. The CDR3 totals 12 residues. CDR1 SQVTM and CDR2 ANQGSEA come from the germline V gene. The CDR3 protein is CSGQGRNTEAFF. DNA of the CDR3: TGCAGCGGCCAGGGCCGGAACACTGAAGCTTTCTTT.

There are a few counts of this clonotype. Germline is not matched at one junction end, which may reflect a read error. This chain uses TRBV13 with TRBJ2-5; TRBD2 agrees at 8 bases. The CDR3 length is 14 residues. Looked up from germline, CDR1 is PRHDT and CDR2 is FYEKMQ (reference sequence). The CDR3 bases are TGTGCCAGCAGCATAGGACTAGCCTCGGAGACCCAGTACTTC. Residues: CASSIGLASETQYF.

As to this clonotype: A read error may produce the germline difference seen at one junction end. The chain uses TRBV11-2 and TRBJ2-3; 8 bases map to TRBD2. From germline, CDR1 is SGHAT and CDR2 FQNNGV. The CDR3 covers 18 residues. The CDR3 coding sequence is TGTGCCAGCAGCTTAGGACTAAGCGGGAGATTGGGCACAGATTCGCAGTATTTT. It codes for CASSLGLSGRLGTDSQYF.

This clonotype was seen a handful of times. This chain links TRBV20-1 with TRBJ2-5; no clear D gene. Trimming shortened V by 6 bases and J by 1 base, and 12 bases separated the two germline ends. The CDR3 contains 13 residues. The germline gives CDR1 DFQATT, CDR2 SNEGSKA (reference sequence). The CDR3 reads CSARHGLQETQYF. CDR3 DNA sequence: TGCAGTGCCCGGCACGGCCTCCAAGAGACCCAGTACTTC.

This chain uses TRBV19 with TRBJ2-3; TRBD1 agrees at 7 bases. V shed 4 bases, J shed 3 bases, and the junction held 10 bases outside the gene matches. Germline loops: CDR1 LNHDA, CDR2 SQIVND (reference sequence). The CDR3 covers 16 residues. The CDR3 DNA reads TGTGCCAGTAGTAGCCGACAGGGAATTTGGACAGATACGCAGTATTTT. Translated: CASSSRQGIWTDTQYF.

The gene calls are TRBV28 and TRBJ1-2; D is unclear. The CDR3 totals 14 residues. V lost 5 bases and J lost 2, with 12 bases in between. CDR1 is MDHEN, CDR2 SYDVKM, per germline. The CDR3 DNA reads as TGTGCCAGCAGTCCCTACCCAGCGAACTATGGCTACACCTTC. Translating it yields CASSPYPANYGYTF.

There are many counts of this clonotype. CDR3 in amino acids: CASSRGLAASYNEQFF. The DNA of the CDR3 is TGTGCCAGCAGCCGGGGACTAGCGGCCTCCTACAATGAGCAGTTCTTC. The rearrangement uses TRBV12-3 or TRBV12-4 and TRBJ2-1; 11 bases are shared with TRBD2. The CDR3 covers 16 residues. J lost 0 bases, V lost 6 bases, and 4 bases had no gene match.

The chain uses TRBV7-6 and TRBJ2-3; 8 bases agree with TRBD1. The CDR3 has 17 residues. Germline trimming cut 5 bases from V and 1 base from J; bases unmatched to any gene: 11. The germline V gene encodes CDR1 SGHVS and CDR2 FNYEAQ. The CDR3 DNA sequence: TGTGCCAGCAGCCCAGCTGGACAGGGACCACGCACAGATACGCAGTATTTT. This encodes CASSPAGQGPRTDTQYF.

This clonotype was observed a handful of times. A much larger clone differs from this one at a single base, so this may be a read error. V gene TRBV3-1 combines with J gene TRBJ2-3; 9 nucleotides align to TRBD2. In germline, CDR1 is LGHDT, CDR2 YNNKEL (reference sequence). This CDR3 region has 15 residues. Trimming took 0 bases from V and 4 from J; bases not matched to a gene: 2. This CDR3 reads CASSQERGGADTQYF. The CDR3 DNA follows: TGTGCCAGCAGCCAAGAGCGGGGGGGCGCAGATACGCAGTATTTT.

This clonotype was counted at least ten times. This chain joins TRBV5-1 and TRBJ2-1; D not certain. CDR3 length: 16 residues. Germline assignment: CDR1 SGHRS and CDR2 YFSETQ. V gave up 0 bases and J gave up 0 bases, with 10 bases separating them. The CDR3 here is CASSLGQQSSYNEQFF. In DNA form, the CDR3 reads TGCGCCAGCAGCTTGGGACAACAGAGCTCCTACAATGAGCAGTTCTTC.

The genes are TRBV5-1 and TRBJ2-5, with 7 positions matching TRBD1. Germline V lookup: CDR1 SGHRS, CDR2 YFSETQ. V dropped 8 bases and J dropped 7; count of bases not matched to a gene: 5. The CDR3 length is 11 residues. In nucleotides, the CDR3 is TGCGCCAGTCAGACAGGGCGGACCCAGTACTTC. It translates to CASQTGRTQYF. Using reference TRBV5-1 and TRBJ2-5 for the parts outside the CDR3, the full variable domain is KAGVTQTPRYLIKTRGQQVTLSCSPISGHRSVSWYQQTPGQGLQFLFEYFSETQRNKGNFPGRFSGRQFSNSRSEMNVSTLELGDSALYLCASQTGRTQYFGPGTRLLVL.

This clonotype has ten or more counts. The gene calls are TRBV12-3 or TRBV12-4 and TRBJ2-5; 15 bases are shared with TRBD2. Trimming cost V 3 bases and J 5 bases; bases outside gene matches: 4. This CDR3 is built from 16 residues. This CDR3 is CASSLGLAGGRETQYF. The CDR3 region has the DNA TGTGCCAGCAGTTTGGGACTAGCGGGGGGCCGGGAGACCCAGTACTTC.